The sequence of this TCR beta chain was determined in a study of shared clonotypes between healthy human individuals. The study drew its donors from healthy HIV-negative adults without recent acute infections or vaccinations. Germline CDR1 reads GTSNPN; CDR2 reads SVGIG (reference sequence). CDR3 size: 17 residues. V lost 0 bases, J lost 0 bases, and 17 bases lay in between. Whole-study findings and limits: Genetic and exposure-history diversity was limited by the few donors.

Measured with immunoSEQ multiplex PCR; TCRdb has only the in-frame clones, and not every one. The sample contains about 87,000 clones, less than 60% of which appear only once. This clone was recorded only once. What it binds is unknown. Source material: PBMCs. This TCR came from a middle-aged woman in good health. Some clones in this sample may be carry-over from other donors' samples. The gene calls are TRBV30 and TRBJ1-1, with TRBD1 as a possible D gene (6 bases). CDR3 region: CAWSVSGGTNLNTEAFF. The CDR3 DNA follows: TGTGCCTGGAGTGTTTCGGGGGGCACGAACCTGAACACTGAAGCTTTCTTT.